These 22 T cell receptor beta chains share one sample of origin, sequenced in a study of cytomegalovirus exposure and HLA in healthy donors. The PCR made use of 60 Vbeta and 13 Jbeta primers. Sequenced by immunoSEQ multiplex PCR; TCRdb stores in-frame clones only, minus some. Among about 190,000 clones, roughly 80% were seen once, and the ten largest hold 2% to 3%. The specimen was PBMCs. Every receptor here comes from a woman between 50 and 59 years old in good health and CMV-seropositive.

The chain employs TRBV10-3 and TRBJ2-2, with 8 bases aligning to TRBD2. The CDR3 contains 15 residues. Germline-derived CDR1 and CDR2 are ENHRY and SYGVKD. The J segment lost 2 bases and the V segment lost 6 bases, leaving 5 bases of the junction unmatched. CDR3 DNA: TGTGCCATCAGCGCTAGCGGGTTAAACACCGGGGAGCTGTTTTTT. Translation gives CAISASGLNTGELFF.

The chain uses TRBV6-6 and TRBJ2-1, with TRBD2 matching 10 bases. Germline V gene sequence: CDR1 MNHNY, CDR2 SVGAGI (reference sequence). Trimming at V came to 7 bases and at J to 6 bases, leaving 6 bases not matched to a gene. The CDR3 loop spans 14 amino acids. CDR3 region: CASKASGGSNEQFF. In DNA, the CDR3 is TGTGCCAGCAAGGCTAGCGGGGGATCCAATGAGCAGTTCTTC.

DNA for the CDR3: TGCGCCAGCAGCCAAGGAGCGGGGGGGTGGAATGAGCAGTTCTTC. It specifies CASSQGAGGWNEQFF. The chain links TRBV4-3 to TRBJ2-1; 10 positions agree with TRBD2. From germline, CDR1 is LGHNA and CDR2 YSLEER. CDR3 length: 15 amino acids. V gave up 1 base and J gave up 7 bases; unmatched junction bases: 4.

Note on this clone: Other DNA sequences in the same sample also yield this CDR3. The V and J genes are TRBV29-1 and TRBJ2-5; 9 bases line up with TRBD2. The J segment lost 5 bases and the V segment lost 4 bases, leaving 2 bases of the junction unmatched. CDR3 length: 12 amino acids. Germline V CDR1 and CDR2: SQVTM, ANQGSEA. In nucleotides, the CDR3 is TGCAGCGTTGGGCTAGCGGGGGAGACCCAGTACTTC. The encoded protein is CSVGLAGETQYF.

The chain is built from TRBV11-2 and TRBJ2-7; TRBD2 might be the D (5 bases). V lost 3 bases and J lost 1, with 13 bases in between. Germline CDR1 SGHAT, CDR2 FQNNGV. This CDR3 comprises 15 residues. The DNA for the CDR3 is TGTGCCAGCAGCTTTAACCGGGATTCTTCCTACGAGCAGTACTTC. Encoded protein: CASSFNRDSSYEQYF.

This chain links TRBV5-4 with TRBJ2-5; TRBD2 is a possible D gene (6 bases). V shed 0 bases and J shed 1 base, with 7 bases lying between them. The CDR3 extends over 14 amino acids. Germline CDR1 and CDR2: SGHNT and YYREEE (reference sequence). CDR3 bases: TGTGCCAGCAGCTTGGGCGGGGCCCAAGAGACCCAGTACTTC. Translated, it gives CASSLGGAQETQYF.

CDR3 bases: TGTGCCAGCAGTGAACAGGCGACCACTGAAGCTTTCTTT. It yields the protein CASSEQATTEAFF. The chain employs TRBV6-1 and TRBJ1-1; D call uncertain. V was shortened by 2 bases and J by 4 bases, with 8 bases between the two germline ends. CDR3 length equals 13 residues. Germline V gives CDR1 MNHNS, CDR2 SASEGT.

CDR3 nucleotide sequence: TGTGCCAGCAGTTTAATGCTCGGGATCAGCTCCTACGAGCAGTACTTC. Translated: CASSLMLGISSYEQYF. The chain recombines TRBV27 with TRBJ2-7, with TRBD2 as a possible D gene (5 bases). CDR1 and CDR2 (germline): MNHEY, SMNVEV (reference sequence). The CDR3 loop spans 16 amino acids. V dropped 2 bases and J dropped 0 bases, with 14 bases sitting between them.

The chain has TRBV5-1 and TRBJ2-3; 7 bases line up with TRBD1. The germline CDR1 and CDR2 sequences are SGHRS and YFSETQ. The CDR3 sequence is 14 residues long. V shed 4 bases, J shed 6 bases, and the junction held 8 bases outside the gene matches. CDR3 in amino acids: CASSVGTVVDTQYF. CDR3 bases: TGCGCCAGCAGCGTCGGGACAGTGGTGGATACGCAGTATTTT. The full variable domain, its missing parts supplied by reference TRBV5-1 and TRBJ2-3, is KAGVTQTPRYLIKTRGQQVTLSCSPISGHRSVSWYQQTPGQGLQFLFEYFSETQRNKGNFPGRFSGRQFSNSRSEMNVSTLELGDSALYLCASSVGTVVDTQYFGPGTRLTVL.

V and J are TRBV5-1 and TRBJ1-2; 7 bases line up with TRBD1. Looked up from germline, CDR1 is SGHRS and CDR2 is YFSETQ. This CDR3 spans 14 amino acids. Losses at the gene ends were 4 bases for V and 5 bases for J; bases not matched to a gene: 8. The CDR3 is CASSPRTGDYGYTF. The CDR3 region has the DNA TGCGCCAGCAGCCCAAGGACAGGCGATTATGGCTACACCTTC.

The V call is TRBV2, the J call TRBJ2-5, with 8 bases lining up with TRBD2. The CDR3 covers 14 residues. Germline V gives CDR1 SNHLY, CDR2 FYNNEI. V shed 5 bases, J shed 2 bases, and the junction held 4 bases outside the gene matches. CDR3: CASSKTSVQETQYF. CDR3 nucleotides: TGTGCCAGCAGTAAGACTAGCGTGCAAGAGACCCAGTACTTC.

The chain recombines TRBV4-3 with TRBJ2-7, with TRBD1 matching 7 bases. Losses at the gene ends were 3 bases for V and 2 bases for J; bases not matched to a gene: 7. The CDR3 extends over 15 amino acids. Germline CDR1 reads LGHNA; CDR2 reads YSLEER. CDR3 bases: TGCGCCAGCAGCCACACCACCGGGACAGCCTACGAGCAGTACTTC. Residues: CASSHTTGTAYEQYF.

Concerning this clone: A junction end diverges from the germline sequence, so it may reflect a read error. The rearrangement joins TRBV5-4 to TRBJ1-1; D perhaps matches TRBD1 (6 bases). This CDR3 has 15 residues. Germline loops: CDR1 SGHNT, CDR2 YYREEE (reference sequence). CDR3: CASSQDRGGNTEAFF. CDR3 DNA: TGCGCCAGCAGCCAAGATCGAGGGGGGAACACTGAAGCTTTCTTT.

The chain couples TRBV6-5 to TRBJ1-1, with D perhaps matching TRBD1 (6 bases). This CDR3 has 15 amino acids. Germline CDR1 is MNHEY and CDR2 is SVGAGI. V was cut by 7 bases and J by 0 bases, with 15 bases left in between. The CDR3 DNA sequence: TGTGCCAGCACCCTCAGGGGCGTGATGAACACTGAAGCTTTCTTT. Amino acids: CASTLRGVMNTEAFF.

The chain carries TRBV18 and TRBJ2-5, with a weak D call TRBD1 (5 bases). V lost 6 bases and J 10 bases, leaving 21 bases between the germline ends. CDR3 length: 14 residues. CDR1 is KGHSH, CDR2 LQKENI, per germline. The CDR3 sequence: CASSERNRKASQYF. The DNA for the CDR3 is TGTGCCAGCTCCGAAAGGAACAGGAAGGCTAGCCAGTACTTC. Combining the CDR3 with reference TRBV18 and TRBJ2-5 gives the whole variable domain NAGVMQNPRHLVRRRGQEARLRCSPMKGHSHVYWYRQLPEEGLKFMVYLQKENIIDESGMPKERFSAEFPKEGPSILRIQQVVRGDSAAYFCASSERNRKASQYFGPGTRLLVL.

V and J are TRBV20-1 and TRBJ1-1; 8 nucleotides line up with TRBD1. Per germline, CDR1 DFQATT and CDR2 SNEGSKA (reference sequence). CDR3 length: 11 residues. Trimming removed 5 bases from V and 5 bases from J; junction bases left unmatched: 1. DNA for the CDR3: TGCAGTGCTCACAGGGGGACTGAAGCTTTCTTT. It specifies CSAHRGTEAFF.

The chain has TRBV5-1 and TRBJ1-6; tentatively, D is TRBD1 (6 bases). CDR3 size: 18 residues. Germline V gene sequence: CDR1 SGHRS, CDR2 YFSETQ. V lost 4 bases to trimming and J lost 2 bases, with 19 bases between them. Here the CDR3 DNA reads TGCGCCAGCAGCCCCAACGAACAGGGAGGGACCTATAATTCACCCCTCCACTTT. This encodes CASSPNEQGGTYNSPLHF.

The rearrangement joins TRBV30 to TRBJ1-1, with D possibly matching TRBD1 (5 bases). Deletions cut 4 bases from V and 0 bases from J, with 18 bases between. Germline lookup yields CDR1 GTSNPN and CDR2 SVGIG (reference sequence). This CDR3 spans 16 amino acids. CDR3 sequence: CAWTGTLRKMNTEAFF. CDR3 DNA sequence: TGTGCCTGGACCGGGACTTTAAGGAAAATGAACACTGAAGCTTTCTTT.

V is TRBV6-1 and J is TRBJ1-5; D is unresolved. The V and J ends lost 9 bases and 5 bases respectively, with 14 bases between them. The V gene's germline CDR1 is MNHNS and CDR2 SASEGT. The CDR3 sequence is 13 residues long. CDR3 DNA: TGTGCCAGTTCCGAACAGAAGGATCAGCCCCAGCATTTT. Its protein product is CASSEQKDQPQHF.

The V gene is TRBV9, the J gene TRBJ1-2, with a possible D match to TRBD1 (6 bases). Trimming stripped 4 bases from V and 8 bases from J, with 21 bases between. CDR3 length equals 15 residues. The germline V gene has CDR1 SGDLS and CDR2 YYNGEE. Written as DNA, the CDR3 is TGTGCCAGCAGCTTCGAGACAGGAGACCCGCGAGGCTACACCTTC. The encoded protein is CASSFETGDPRGYTF.

The genes are TRBV11-2 and TRBJ2-7, with 8 positions matching TRBD1. The CDR3 has 13 residues. The ends lost 5 bases at V and 4 bases at J; junction bases unmatched: 4. The V gene's germline CDR1 is SGHAT and CDR2 FQNNGV. The CDR3 reads CASSPGGPYEQYF. CDR3 coding DNA: TGTGCCAGCAGCCCAGGGGGCCCTTACGAGCAGTACTTC.

V is TRBV6-5 and J is TRBJ2-5, with 9 bases that match TRBD2. The germline V gene has CDR1 MNHEY and CDR2 SVGAGI. The CDR3 sequence is 16 residues long. The V gene end was trimmed by 0 bases and the J gene end by 5 bases; junction bases not matched to a gene: 7. The chain's CDR3 is CASSYSGRGGLETQYF. The CDR3 coding sequence is TGTGCCAGCAGTTACTCAGGGCGGGGGGGCCTGGAGACCCAGTACTTC.